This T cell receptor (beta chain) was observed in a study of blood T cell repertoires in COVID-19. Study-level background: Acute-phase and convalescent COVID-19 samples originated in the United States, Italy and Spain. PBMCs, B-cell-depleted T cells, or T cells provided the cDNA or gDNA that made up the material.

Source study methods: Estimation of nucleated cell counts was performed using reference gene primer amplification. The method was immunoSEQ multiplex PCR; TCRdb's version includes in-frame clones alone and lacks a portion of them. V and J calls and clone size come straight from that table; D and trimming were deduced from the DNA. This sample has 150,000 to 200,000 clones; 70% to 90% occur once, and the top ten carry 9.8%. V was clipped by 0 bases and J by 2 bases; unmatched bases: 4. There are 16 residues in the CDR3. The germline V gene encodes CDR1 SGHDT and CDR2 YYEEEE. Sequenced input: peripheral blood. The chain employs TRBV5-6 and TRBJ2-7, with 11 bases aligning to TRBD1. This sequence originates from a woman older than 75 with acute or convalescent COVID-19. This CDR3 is CASSLGDRGFTYEQYF. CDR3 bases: TGTGCCAGCAGCTTGGGGGACAGGGGGTTTACCTACGAGCAGTACTTC. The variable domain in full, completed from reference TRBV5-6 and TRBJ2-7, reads DAGVTQSPTHLIKTRGQQVTLRCSPKSGHDTVSWYQQALGQGPQFIFQYYEEEERQRGNFPDRFSGHQFPNYSSELNVNALLLGDSALYLCASSLGDRGFTYEQYFGPGTRLTVT.